This TCR beta chain was found in a study of siplizumab effects on memory and regulatory T cells. Findings of the study overall: Proliferating clones, CD4+ or CD8+, lacked an assignable naive or memory phenotype in roughly 75-95% of cases.

CDR3 length: 14 amino acids. The V end lost 6 bases, the J end lost 2 bases, and 14 bases lay between the germline ends. The germline gives CDR1 PRHDT, CDR2 FYEKMQ (reference sequence). This clone was counted once. Its antigen is undetermined. Data came from immunoSEQ multiplex PCR; TCRdb stores just in-frame clones and leaves some out. This table has about 100,000 clones, more than 90% appearing once. Sequencing input: CD4+ T cells sorted from blood. The TCR comes from a human donor in good health. The V gene is TRBV13, the J gene TRBJ2-7; D not resolved. The CDR3, as DNA: TGTGCCAGCAGACCGGCAGGTAGGACCTACGAGCAGTACTTC. Its protein is CASRPAGRTYEQYF.